This TCR beta chain was captured by sequencing in a study of T-cell reconstitution after alpha-beta-depleted transplantation in children. The V gene's germline CDR1 is SGHDT and CDR2 YYEEEE. The CDR3 runs to 13 residues. V dropped 3 bases and J dropped 6 bases, with 7 bases sitting between them. Unique molecular identifiers were incorporated when the TCRbeta library was constructed. TCRdb itself ran the PCR reads through MiXCR, one entry per CDR3 protein. The table records roughly 590,000 distinct CDR3 sequences, 16% of them present only once. There are many counts of this clonotype. V and J are TRBV5-6 and TRBJ1-6, with unresolved D. This sequence originates from a human donor who donated a stem cell graft to a child with acute myeloid leukemia. Source: PBMCs from the stem cell graft donor, taken from the stem cell graft. This CDR3 is CASSSEGNSPLHF. For the CDR3, the DNA is TGTGCCAGCAGCTCTGAGGGTAATTCACCCCTCCACTTT.